Shown below are 22 T cell receptor beta chains from a single sample sequenced in a study of breast tumors, draining lymph nodes, adjacent tissues (dated by TCRdb to between 2015 and 2016). The library was made by multiplex PCR. Instrument used: Illumina HiSeq 2000. The raw public data were reprocessed by TCRdb itself: fastp quality trimming at Q25, MiXCR clonotype calling, in-frame beta chains only. Every entry covers one CDR3 protein and lists the most common genes and DNA from its rows. In all, the sample holds some 100,000 distinct CDR3 sequences, and 21% of those were seen once. The ten largest make up under 1.5% of the sample. Lymph node samples were obtained from the axillary draining lymph nodes of breast cancer patients. Sequenced material: axillary lymph node tissue. Receptors were obtained from a female donor with breast cancer. Some clones in this sample may be carry-over from other donors' samples.

This sequence joins TRBV20-1 and TRBJ1-4; possible D gene TRBD1, 5 bases. V lost 0 bases to trimming and J lost 5 bases, with 13 bases between them. From germline, CDR1 is DFQATT and CDR2 SNEGSKA (reference sequence). This CDR3 has 15 residues. Written as DNA, the CDR3 is TGCAGTGCTAGAGAAGGAAAAGGGGCAAATGAAAAACTGTTTTTT. As protein: CSAREGKGANEKLFF.

There are many counts of this clonotype. CDR3 sequence (DNA): TGTGCCAGCAGCTTGGGCGGGACGCTCACAGATACGCAGTATTTT. Residues: CASSLGGTLTDTQYF. V gene TRBV7-3 combines with J gene TRBJ2-3; possibly TRBD2 for D (6 bases). Looked up from germline, CDR1 is SGHTA and CDR2 is FQGTGA. V lost 3 bases and J lost 2, with 12 bases in between. CDR3 size: 15 residues.

Ten or more counts support this clonotype. V and J are TRBV9 and TRBJ2-2; TRBD1 matches 7 bases. Germline CDR1 SGDLS, CDR2 YYNGEE. V lost 4 bases, J lost 6 bases, and 6 bases stayed unmatched. This CDR3 has 14 residues. CDR3 residues: CASSSDRESGELFF. The CDR3 nucleotides read TGTGCCAGCAGCTCCGACAGGGAGTCCGGGGAGCTGTTTTTT.

A remark on this clonotype: This clone may be a read error of a much larger clone one base away. This chain connects TRBV5-4 to TRBJ2-7, with D perhaps assigned TRBD1 or TRBD2 (7 bases each). V dropped 6 bases and J dropped 6 bases, with 28 bases sitting between them. This CDR3 is built from 17 residues. Per germline, CDR1 SGHNT and CDR2 YYREEE (reference sequence). The DNA for the CDR3 is TGTGCCAGCAACTTCCCGGAGCAAACAGGGGAGGGGGGCGAGCAGTACTTC. Protein product: CASNFPEQTGEGGEQYF.

This clonotype was found many times. The gene calls are TRBV7-2 and TRBJ2-7; D is perhaps TRBD1 (5 bases). CDR1 SGHTA and CDR2 FQGNSA come from the germline V gene. V lost 0 bases and J 4 bases, leaving 13 bases between the germline ends. This CDR3 region has 15 residues. CDR3 coding DNA: TGTGCCAGCAGCTTAGCAGGTGTCTACAGGTACGAGCAGTACTTC. This codes for CASSLAGVYRYEQYF.

This clonotype was recorded many times. This chain uses TRBV7-9 with TRBJ2-1, with unresolved D. CDR3 length equals 13 residues. V was clipped by 1 base and J by 7 bases, with 8 bases between them. Germline values: CDR1 SEHNR, CDR2 FQNEAQ (reference sequence). CDR3 in DNA: TGTGCCAGCAGCTTAGTTGGGGTAAATGAGCAGTTCTTC. Protein product: CASSLVGVNEQFF.

This clonotype was seen many times. The rearrangement joins TRBV28 to TRBJ1-2, with 7 bases lining up with TRBD1. Germline values: CDR1 MDHEN, CDR2 SYDVKM. The junction had 9 bases not matched to a gene; V was cut back by 5 bases and J by 0 bases. This CDR3 contains 16 residues. CDR3 nucleotides: TGTGCCAGCAGTCCACCCAGGGGGACGGCTAACTATGGCTACACCTTC. Amino acid sequence: CASSPPRGTANYGYTF.

This clonotype was recorded at least ten times. The V gene is TRBV4-1, the J gene TRBJ2-7; tentative D call: TRBD2 (5 bases). The germline V gene has CDR1 MGHRA and CDR2 YSYEKL. The CDR3 runs to 16 residues. Trimming shortened V by 0 bases and J by 7 bases, and 19 bases separated the two germline ends. The CDR3 loop reads CASSQDPRAGSSEQYF. The CDR3 bases are TGCGCCAGCAGCCAAGATCCTCGGGCGGGTTCGTCGGAGCAGTACTTC.

This clonotype was seen at least ten times. V is TRBV30 and J is TRBJ1-3; D remains ambiguous. The V gene's germline CDR1 is GTSNPN and CDR2 SVGIG (reference sequence). This CDR3 comprises 14 residues. Trimming left V 2 bases short and J 0 bases short, with 8 bases between. The DNA for the CDR3 is TGTGCCTGGAGTATCTGGACCTCTGGAAACACCATATATTTT. Its translation is CAWSIWTSGNTIYF.

With regard to this clonotype: Since a much larger clone is just one base distant, this may be a read error. V gene TRBV6-1 combines with J gene TRBJ2-5; TRBD1 is a possible D gene (6 bases). Germline CDR1 reads MNHNS; CDR2 reads SASEGT. The CDR3 totals 14 residues. The CDR3 DNA reads as TGTGCCTGCAGCATAGAAACAGGGCGGGAGACCCAGTACTTC. Its protein product is CACSIETGRETQYF.

This clonotype was seen many times. The chain is built from TRBV5-1 and TRBJ2-7; maybe TRBD2 (5 bases). The CDR3 sequence is 14 residues long. The germline V gene has CDR1 SGHRS and CDR2 YFSETQ. The ends were cut back, 2 bases at V and 0 bases at J, with 9 bases in the middle. For the CDR3, the DNA is TGCGCCAGCAGCTTTTTAGACTACTCCTACGAGCAGTACTTC. Its translation: CASSFLDYSYEQYF.

This clonotype was observed a handful of times. J is TRBJ1-2 and V is TRBV27; D remains ambiguous. CDR1 is MNHEY, CDR2 SMNVEV, per germline (reference sequence). The CDR3 has 13 residues. Trimming shortened V by 3 bases and J by 6 bases, and 11 bases separated the two germline ends. The CDR3: CASSFFSGHGYTF. The DNA of the CDR3 is TGTGCCAGCAGTTTCTTTTCGGGCCATGGCTACACCTTC.

The chain couples TRBV6-2 or TRBV6-3 to TRBJ2-3; 7 nucleotides match TRBD2. The ends lost 2 bases at V and 4 bases at J; junction bases unmatched: 6. The CDR3 runs 15 residues. CDR1 and CDR2 (germline): MNHEY, SVGEGT. The CDR3 sequence is CASSYALGGADTQYF. CDR3 coding DNA: TGTGCCAGCAGTTACGCGCTGGGGGGGGCAGATACGCAGTATTTT.

This clonotype has ten or more counts. The chain joins TRBV14 to TRBJ2-3, with 7 positions matching TRBD2. V was clipped by 4 bases and J by 0 bases; unmatched bases: 10. This CDR3 is built from 17 residues. CDR1 is SGHDN and CDR2 is FVKESK in the germline V gene. The CDR3 DNA reads as TGTGCCAGCAGCCCCCGGGTTAGAGCGGGAAGCACAGATACGCAGTATTTT. It yields the protein CASSPRVRAGSTDTQYF. Drawing the rest from reference TRBV14 and TRBJ2-3, the complete variable domain is EAGVTQFPSHSVIEKGQTVTLRCDPISGHDNLYWYRRVMGKEIKFLLHFVKESKQDESGMPNNRFLAERTGGTYSTLKVQPAELEDSGVYFCASSPRVRAGSTDTQYFGPGTRLTVL.

In regard to this clonotype: This could be a read error, since a much larger clone is one nucleotide away. The rearrangement joins TRBV15 to TRBJ1-5; D is uncertain. Germline V lookup: CDR1 LNHNV, CDR2 YYDKDF (reference sequence). The CDR3 covers 13 residues. Written as DNA, the CDR3 is TGTGCCACCAGCCAGACTAGCATTCAGCCCCAGCATTTT. Translation: CATSQTSIQPQHF. The entire variable domain, with the rest obtained from reference TRBV15 and TRBJ1-5, is as follows: DAMVIQNPRYQVTQFGKPVTLSCSQTLNHNVMYWYQQKSSQAPKLLFHYYDKDFNNEADTPDNFQSRRPNTSFCFLDIRSPGLGDTAMYLCATSQTSIQPQHFGDGTRLSIL.

This clonotype was seen repeatedly, ten times or more. The rearrangement uses TRBV3-1 and TRBJ2-7; TRBD2 agrees at 7 bases. V shed 4 bases, J shed 6 bases, and the junction held 12 bases outside the gene matches. Germline CDR1 reads LGHDT; CDR2 reads YNNKEL (reference sequence). The CDR3 runs 15 residues. The CDR3 nucleotides are TGTGCCAGCAGCCGCCTAGGCTCCCCGGGGGGCGAGCAGTACTTC. Translation: CASSRLGSPGGEQYF.

The chain combines TRBV30 with TRBJ1-4; perhaps TRBD1 as D (6 bases). The V gene lost 4 bases and the J gene lost 6 bases, with 18 bases spanning the gap. Looked up from germline, CDR1 is GTSNPN and CDR2 is SVGIG (reference sequence). This CDR3 is built from 15 residues. CDR3 sequence reads: CAWNLPGTTHEKLFF. CDR3 nucleotide sequence: TGTGCCTGGAATCTCCCCGGGACAACGCATGAAAAACTGTTTTTT.

J is TRBJ2-3 and V is TRBV6-1; 10 bases are shared with TRBD2. Trimming at V came to 5 bases and at J to 3 bases, leaving 5 bases not matched to a gene. CDR3 size: 15 residues. Germline CDR1 and CDR2: MNHNS and SASEGT. CDR3 sequence reads: CASSPTSGQTDTQYF. The CDR3 DNA is TGTGCCAGCAGTCCGACTAGCGGGCAGACAGATACGCAGTATTTT.

This clonotype has a count of ten or more. The chain has TRBV29-1 and TRBJ2-5, with TRBD2 identical over 9 bases. The CDR3 consists of 12 residues. CDR1 is SQVTM and CDR2 is ANQGSEA in the germline V gene. V shed 0 bases and J 13 bases; nucleotides not matched to a gene: 6. This CDR3 is CSVEDPASGAYF. In DNA form, the CDR3 reads TGCAGCGTTGAAGATCCCGCTAGCGGGGCGTACTTC.

This clonotype was observed at least ten times. The gene calls are TRBV7-6 and TRBJ2-2; a possible D gene is TRBD2 (6 bases). Trimming removed 1 base from V and 4 bases from J, with 13 bases in between. CDR1 is SGHVS and CDR2 is FNYEAQ in the germline V gene. The CDR3 covers 16 residues. CDR3 residues: CASSLVGGRGTGELFF. The CDR3 DNA reads TGTGCCAGCAGCTTAGTGGGAGGACGGGGCACCGGGGAGCTGTTTTTT.

This clonotype was counted at least ten times. The V and J genes are TRBV5-1 and TRBJ2-1; 8 bases are a match to TRBD2. There are 15 residues in the CDR3. J lost 7 bases, V lost 1 base, and 7 bases had no gene match. CDR1 and CDR2 (germline): SGHRS, YFSETQ. The CDR3 DNA follows: TGCGCCAGCAGCTTGTTTACGGGAGGGCTGAATGAGCAGTTCTTC. Protein: CASSLFTGGLNEQFF.

This clonotype was counted many times. The rearrangement uses TRBV7-6 and TRBJ1-2, with D possibly TRBD1 on 5 matching bases. V lost 1 base and J 7 bases, leaving 13 bases between the germline ends. The CDR3 is made up of 14 amino acids. Germline values: CDR1 SGHVS, CDR2 FNYEAQ. CDR3 region: CASSLGVAGAGYTF. The CDR3, as DNA: TGTGCCAGCAGCTTAGGGGTTGCCGGGGCTGGCTACACCTTC.